The present T cell receptor beta chain was sequenced within a study of blood T cell repertoires in COVID-19. TCRdb's copy holds only in-frame clones and misses some; the assay was immunoSEQ multiplex PCR. The sample shows fewer than 150,000 clones, 90% of them seen only once. The CDR3 spans 18 residues. The V segment lost 0 bases and the J segment 2 bases; nucleotides outside the gene matches: 9. CDR1 LGHDT and CDR2 YNNKEL come from the germline V gene (reference sequence). The sequencing input was peripheral blood. The chain recombines TRBV3-1 (or the pseudogene TRBV3-2) with TRBJ2-2; 7 positions match TRBD1. The clonotype originates from a woman older than 75 with acute or convalescent COVID-19. The CDR3 nucleotides read TGTGCCAGCAGCCAAGATTATCGGGACAGATCCAACACCGGGGAGCTGTTTTTT. Amino acid sequence: CASSQDYRDRSNTGELFF.